One sample yielded the 29 T cell receptor beta chains listed below, sequenced in a study of neurological immune-mediated disorders. TCRdb independently ran MiXCR on the 5' RACE reads; one entry per CDR3 protein. The table lists 50,000 or so distinct CDR3 sequences, about 3% of them singletons, with 5.5% to 6% in the top ten. What was sequenced was PBMCs. These receptors were collected from a man aged 40-50 years with multiple sclerosis.

This clonotype was recorded at least ten times. The J gene is TRBJ1-4, the V gene TRBV29-1, with D hard to call. The germline gives CDR1 SQVTM, CDR2 ANQGSEA. V lost 6 bases and J lost 1, with 15 bases in between. The CDR3 covers 15 residues. Written as DNA, the CDR3 is TGCAGCGTCCTGAGTTTGGGCGGAACTAATGAAAAACTGTTTTTT. Translated: CSVLSLGGTNEKLFF.

This clonotype was seen repeatedly, ten times or more. The chain carries TRBV4-1 and TRBJ2-3, with 10 bases fitting TRBD2. CDR1 and CDR2 (germline): MGHRA, YSYEKL. The CDR3 has 17 residues. V dropped 1 base and J dropped 4; count of bases not matched to a gene: 8. The CDR3 loop reads CASSQVTSGGASDTQYF. The CDR3 bases are TGCGCCAGCAGCCAAGTCACCAGCGGGGGGGCATCAGATACGCAGTATTTT.

The table lists this clonotype with many counts. The rearrangement uses TRBV29-1 and TRBJ2-7; no firm D call. CDR3 size: 13 residues. Germline CDR1 SQVTM, CDR2 ANQGSEA. V lost 3 bases and J lost 0, with 9 bases in between. CDR3 protein: CSVDKAGSYEQYF. CDR3 DNA sequence: TGCAGCGTTGATAAGGCCGGCTCCTACGAGCAGTACTTC.

Many counts were recorded for this clonotype. The chain carries TRBV5-1 and TRBJ2-7; 7 bases are shared with TRBD1. V shed 4 bases and J 3 bases; nucleotides not matched to a gene: 4. The CDR3 has 13 amino acids. Looked up from germline, CDR1 is SGHRS and CDR2 is YFSETQ. CDR3 coding DNA: TGCGCCAGCAGCCGGACAGGAGTCTACGAGCAGTACTTC. It translates to CASSRTGVYEQYF.

Of note for this clonotype: A much larger clone differs from this one at a single base, so this may be a read error. This is likely a read error, given that the CDR3 carries no conserved phenylalanine or tryptophan at its end. The rearrangement joins TRBV5-1 to TRBJ2-6; D is uncertain. Germline V CDR1 and CDR2: SGHRS, YFSETQ. Between the trimmed V and J ends, which lost 3 bases and 0 bases, there was a span of 4 bases. The CDR3 is 14 amino acids. This CDR3 reads CASSSDSGANVLTI. In DNA form, the CDR3 reads TGCGCCAGCAGCTCGGACTCTGGGGCCAACGTCCTGACTATC.

This clonotype was detected many times. This rearrangement joins TRBV5-6 to TRBJ2-3; D may be TRBD1 (6 bases). The CDR3 contains 15 residues. Trimming stripped 3 bases from V and 2 bases from J, with 13 bases between. Germline CDR1 and CDR2: SGHDT and YYEEEE. Here the CDR3 reads CASSSDRTFTDTQYF. As DNA, the CDR3 is TGTGCCAGCAGCTCTGACAGGACCTTCACAGATACGCAGTATTTT. Full variable domain (outside the CDR3, taken from reference TRBV5-6 and TRBJ2-3): DAGVTQSPTHLIKTRGQQVTLRCSPKSGHDTVSWYQQALGQGPQFIFQYYEEEERQRGNFPDRFSGHQFPNYSSELNVNALLLGDSALYLCASSSDRTFTDTQYFGPGTRLTVL.

At least ten counts were recorded for this clonotype. The chain joins TRBV20-1 to TRBJ2-7; D not resolved. This CDR3 region has 14 residues. Trimming pared 0 bases from V and 2 bases from J, leaving 11 bases between. The germline V gene has CDR1 DFQATT and CDR2 SNEGSKA (reference sequence). CDR3 in DNA: TGCAGTGCTAGAGAAGAAAACCTCGCCTACGAGCAGTACTTC. Its translation is CSAREENLAYEQYF.

This clonotype appeared many times. The chain uses TRBV15 and TRBJ2-3; D not certain. Germline V CDR1 and CDR2: LNHNV, YYDKDF (reference sequence). The ends were cut back, 0 bases at V and 0 bases at J, with 10 bases in the middle. The CDR3 loop spans 16 amino acids. This CDR3 is CATSRDGWDSTDTQYF. CDR3 bases: TGTGCCACCAGCAGAGATGGATGGGATAGCACAGATACGCAGTATTTT.

This clonotype was counted ten times or more. The CDR3 protein is CASSLVSGGPDRQYF. The CDR3 DNA is TGTGCCAGCAGCTTAGTGTCGGGGGGCCCGGATCGTCAGTACTTC. The genes are TRBV7-2 and TRBJ2-5; the D gene is possibly TRBD2 (7 bases). The CDR3 has 15 amino acids. With 1 base removed from V and 11 bases from J, the gap between germline ends came to 20 bases. From germline, CDR1 is SGHTA and CDR2 FQGNSA.

This clonotype came up many times. CDR3 sequence reads: CSFGSGGVYNEQFF. The CDR3 DNA follows: TGCAGCTTCGGTTCAGGGGGGGTCTACAATGAGCAGTTCTTC. This chain uses TRBV29-1 with TRBJ2-1, with D perhaps given as TRBD1 or TRBD2 (7 bases each). The CDR3 totals 14 residues. Deletions cut 8 bases from V and 3 bases from J, with 17 bases between. Germline CDR1 is SQVTM and CDR2 is ANQGSEA.

This clonotype was seen once. This rearrangement joins TRBV14 to TRBJ2-3; 10 nucleotides agree with TRBD2. With V trimmed by 4 bases and J by 4 bases, 5 bases remained unmatched. This CDR3 contains 15 residues. Germline CDR1 and CDR2: SGHDN and FVKESK. In nucleotides, the CDR3 is TGTGCCAGCAGCCGCACTAGCGGGGCGGCAGATACGCAGTATTTT. Translating gives CASSRTSGAADTQYF.

This clonotype was picked up many times. V is TRBV27 and J is TRBJ2-3; possibly TRBD1 for D (6 bases). CDR3 length: 15 amino acids. CDR1 and CDR2 (germline): MNHEY, SMNVEV (reference sequence). Trimming stripped 5 bases from V and 1 base from J, with 13 bases between. In DNA form, the CDR3 reads TGTGCCAGCAGTCCCGACAGGACCGGCACAGATACGCAGTATTTT. It codes for CASSPDRTGTDTQYF.

This clonotype showed up many times. The J gene is TRBJ2-2, the V gene TRBV24-1, with 12 bases aligning to TRBD2. V trimming: 1 base; J trimming: 5 bases; junction bases outside the gene matches: 7. Per the germline V gene, CDR1 is KGHDR and CDR2 is SFDVKD. The CDR3 length is 18 residues. In nucleotides, the CDR3 is TGTGCCACCAGTGATTTTCGATCTAGCGGGGGGGAGACCGGGGAGCTGTTTTTT. This sequence encodes CATSDFRSSGGETGELFF.

This clonotype was seen ten or more times. The rearrangement links TRBV7-2 to TRBJ1-4; TRBD1 is a possible D gene (6 bases). The CDR3 is 14 amino acids. V lost 1 base and J lost 8, with 11 bases in between. Germline lookup yields CDR1 SGHTA and CDR2 FQGNSA. The CDR3 loop reads CASSLDGTIEKLFF. In DNA, the CDR3 is TGTGCCAGCAGCTTAGACGGGACAATCGAAAAACTGTTTTTT.

This clonotype has a count of ten or more. The rearrangement uses TRBV24-1 and TRBJ2-5; 8 bases match TRBD1. Looked up from germline, CDR1 is KGHDR and CDR2 is SFDVKD. CDR3 size: 15 residues. Germline trimming cut 3 bases from V and 4 bases from J; bases unmatched to any gene: 6. DNA of the CDR3: TGTGCCACCAGTGATCCGACGACAGGGGCAGAGACCCAGTACTTC. Residues: CATSDPTTGAETQYF.

This clonotype was recorded at least ten times. This rearrangement joins TRBV4-1 to TRBJ1-1; tentatively, D is TRBD1 (6 bases). V lost 3 bases and J lost 0, with 14 bases in between. There are 16 residues in the CDR3. The germline V gene encodes CDR1 MGHRA and CDR2 YSYEKL. The CDR3 nucleotides read TGCGCCAGCAGCCACAAGGGGGGGACTTTGAACACTGAAGCTTTCTTT. This codes for CASSHKGGTLNTEAFF.

The sample holds a few counts of this clonotype. Possible read error: a much larger clone is one base away. V and J are TRBV10-2 and TRBJ2-3; 7 nucleotides agree with TRBD1. V trimming: 10 bases; J trimming: 7 bases; junction bases outside the gene matches: 8. There are 12 residues in the CDR3. From germline, CDR1 is WSHSY and CDR2 SAAADI. The CDR3, as DNA: TGCGCCACAGGAAAGGGGGCGAATACGCAGTATTTT. Its translation is CATGKGANTQYF.

The table lists this clonotype with many counts. The J gene is TRBJ1-6, the V gene TRBV9; D is unclear. The CDR3 sequence is 15 residues long. CDR1 SGDLS and CDR2 YYNGEE come from the germline V gene. Trimming shortened V by 3 bases and J by 3 bases, and 10 bases separated the two germline ends. CDR3 region: CASSARQSYNSPLHF. In nucleotides, the CDR3 is TGTGCCAGCAGCGCCCGACAAAGCTATAATTCACCCCTCCACTTT.

This clonotype came up many times. This rearrangement joins TRBV5-1 to TRBJ2-5; no clear D. V was cut by 3 bases and J by 1 base, with 7 bases left in between. CDR1 is SGHRS, CDR2 YFSETQ, per germline. This CDR3 region has 13 residues. The CDR3 sequence: CASSSPSQETQYF. CDR3 DNA: TGCGCCAGCAGCTCCCCGTCCCAAGAGACCCAGTACTTC.

This clonotype was recorded a few times. The chain joins TRBV6-5 to TRBJ2-3; the D is unclear. From germline, CDR1 is MNHEY and CDR2 SVGAGI. The CDR3 runs 17 residues. Trimming shortened V by 5 bases and J by 2 bases, and 20 bases separated the two germline ends. CDR3 coding DNA: TGTGCCAGCAGTCCCCGACGAGTCCCTTATATCACAGATACGCAGTATTTT. Protein product: CASSPRRVPYITDTQYF.

This clonotype was detected many times. The V and J genes are TRBV20-1 and TRBJ2-7; 8 bases agree with TRBD1. The CDR3 is made up of 13 amino acids. Germline CDR1 is DFQATT and CDR2 is SNEGSKA (reference sequence). V was pared by 6 bases and J by 2 bases, with 6 bases of the junction left unmatched. CDR3 sequence (DNA): TGCAGTGCCAGACAGGGGAGTACCTACGAGCAGTACTTC. Protein product: CSARQGSTYEQYF.

This clonotype was detected many times. V gene TRBV9 combines with J gene TRBJ1-1, with 8 bases identical to TRBD1. V lost 3 bases to trimming and J lost 4 bases; unmatched junction nucleotides: 11. Germline-derived CDR1 and CDR2 are SGDLS and YYNGEE. The CDR3 is 16 amino acids. The CDR3 DNA is TGTGCCAGCAGCGCGGGCCCGCAGGGGGCGGTCACTGAAGCTTTCTTT. This gives the protein CASSAGPQGAVTEAFF.

This clonotype was counted many times. The chain has TRBV7-9 and TRBJ2-7; 9 nucleotides align to TRBD1. This CDR3 region has 15 residues. Per the germline V gene, CDR1 is SEHNR and CDR2 is FQNEAQ (reference sequence). V trimming: 2 bases; J trimming: 3 bases; junction bases outside the gene matches: 5. The DNA for the CDR3 is TGTGCCAGCAGCTTAACAGGGGGCTTGGGCTACGAGCAGTACTTC. This encodes CASSLTGGLGYEQYF.

The chain uses TRBV20-1 and TRBJ1-2; D is uncertain. With 3 bases removed from V and 7 bases from J, the gap between germline ends came to 3 bases. CDR3 size: 9 residues. Germline CDR1 DFQATT, CDR2 SNEGSKA (reference sequence). CDR3 coding DNA: TGCAGTGCTAGCAGTGGCTACACCTTC. Translating gives CSASSGYTF.

The rearrangement joins TRBV20-1 to TRBJ2-7, with a tentative D call TRBD1 (6 bases). CDR1 DFQATT and CDR2 SNEGSKA come from the germline V gene (reference sequence). This CDR3 comprises 14 residues. V was trimmed by 6 bases and J by 0 bases, leaving 15 bases between them. The CDR3 DNA sequence: TGCAGTGCGGTCGGGACATATCTCTCCTACGAGCAGTACTTC. It codes for CSAVGTYLSYEQYF.

This clonotype was observed at least ten times. The chain is built from TRBV7-9 and TRBJ2-3; D perhaps matches TRBD1 (6 bases). The V gene lost 2 bases and the J gene lost 4 bases, with 13 bases spanning the gap. In germline, CDR1 is SEHNR, CDR2 FQNEAQ (reference sequence). CDR3 size: 15 residues. CDR3 bases: TGTGCCAGCAGCTTAAGGAACAGGGATTCAGATACGCAGTATTTT. This encodes CASSLRNRDSDTQYF.

In its sample, this clonotype was seen many times. The genes are TRBV12-3 or TRBV12-4 and TRBJ2-3, with 7 bases fitting TRBD2. The CDR3 loop spans 14 amino acids. Losses at the gene ends were 5 bases for V and 5 bases for J; bases not matched to a gene: 7. The CDR3 sequence: CASSRDYRIDTQYF. CDR3 DNA sequence: TGTGCCAGCAGTCGGGACTATCGAATAGATACGCAGTATTTT.

The V call is TRBV3-1, the J call TRBJ2-2; D is tentatively TRBD1 or TRBD2 (5 bases each). V shed 4 bases and J shed 5 bases, with 14 bases lying between them. Germline CDR1 LGHDT, CDR2 YNNKEL (reference sequence). This CDR3 has 15 residues. The CDR3 DNA follows: TGTGCCAGCAGCCCGAGAGGGGAGAGTACCGGGGAGCTGTTTTTT. It encodes CASSPRGESTGELFF.

This clonotype was counted at least ten times. The J gene is TRBJ2-3, the V gene TRBV5-5; a weak D match, TRBD2 (7 bases). Germline values: CDR1 SGHKS, CDR2 YYEKEE (reference sequence). The CDR3 runs 17 residues. V was cut by 0 bases and J by 2 bases, with 16 bases left in between. The CDR3 DNA reads TGTGCCAGCAGCTTGGAAGGTCGGGGGGCCCCCACAGATACGCAGTATTTT. Protein sequence: CASSLEGRGAPTDTQYF.